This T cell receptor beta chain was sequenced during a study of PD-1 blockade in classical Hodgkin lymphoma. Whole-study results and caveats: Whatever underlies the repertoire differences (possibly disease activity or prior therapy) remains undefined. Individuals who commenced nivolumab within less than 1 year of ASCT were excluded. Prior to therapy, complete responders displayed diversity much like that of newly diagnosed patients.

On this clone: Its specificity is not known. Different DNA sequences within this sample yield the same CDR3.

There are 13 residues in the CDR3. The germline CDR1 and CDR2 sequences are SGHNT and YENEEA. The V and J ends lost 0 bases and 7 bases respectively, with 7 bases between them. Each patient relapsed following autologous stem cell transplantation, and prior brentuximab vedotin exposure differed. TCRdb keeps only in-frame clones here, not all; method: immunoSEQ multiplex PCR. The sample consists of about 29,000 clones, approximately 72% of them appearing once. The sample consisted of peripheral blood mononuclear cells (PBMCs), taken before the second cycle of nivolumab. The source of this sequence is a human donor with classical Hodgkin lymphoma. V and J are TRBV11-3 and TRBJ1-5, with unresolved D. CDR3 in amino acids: CASSLEEGQPQHF. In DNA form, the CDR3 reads TGTGCCAGCAGCTTAGAGGAGGGACAGCCCCAGCATTTT.